This entry features one T cell receptor beta chain sequence. With random hexamers, roughly 0.45 to 1 ug RNA was reverse transcribed. MiXCR, applied by TCRdb to the immunoSEQ multiplex PCR reads, yields one record per CDR3 protein. The sample contains under 150,000 distinct CDR3 sequences, 75% to 90% of which appear only once. The CDR3 is made up of 14 amino acids. Germline-derived CDR1 and CDR2 are DFQATT and SNEGSKA (reference sequence). Trimming pared 3 bases from V and 3 bases from J, leaving 15 bases between. CD8+ and CD4+ blood T cells underwent TCR beta sequencing. The entry originates in a study of CD8 T cells in Susac syndrome.

The clonotype originates from a human donor with multiple sclerosis. The V gene is TRBV20-1, the J gene TRBJ2-7; D perhaps matches TRBD1 (6 bases). Sequenced sample: CD8+ T cells from PBMCs. This chain's CDR3 is CSASRGCQGYEQYV. The CDR3 DNA sequence: TGCAGTGCTAGTAGGGGGTGCCAGGGCTACGAGCAGTACGTC.